These 32 T cell receptor beta chains came from one sample sequenced in a study of blood T cell repertoires in COVID-19. The protocol was immunoSEQ multiplex PCR, while the TCRdb copy is restricted to in-frame clones and leaves out a portion. The table records over 20,000 clones, 90% of them present only once. Sequenced material: peripheral blood. These receptors all stem from a man aged 65-85 years with acute or convalescent COVID-19.

The chain has TRBV3-1 (or the pseudogene TRBV3-2) and TRBJ1-5; 7 bases are a match to TRBD1. Per the germline V gene, CDR1 is LGHDT and CDR2 is YNNKEL (reference sequence). This CDR3 spans 15 amino acids. With V trimmed by 5 bases and J by 6 bases, 10 bases remained unmatched. CDR3 bases: TGTGCCAGCAGCGGCGACAGGGTTCGGAGTCAGCCCCAGCATTTT. Its protein is CASSGDRVRSQPQHF.

This chain links TRBV11-2 with TRBJ1-1, with D possibly TRBD1 on 5 matching bases. There are 16 residues in the CDR3. The ends were cut back, 6 bases at V and 5 bases at J, with 22 bases in the middle. The germline gives CDR1 SGHAT, CDR2 FQNNGV. CDR3 sequence reads: CASRGLSRTRRTEAFF. DNA for the CDR3: TGTGCCAGCAGAGGGCTGTCGAGGACACGAAGGACTGAAGCTTTCTTT.

V and J are TRBV13 and TRBJ2-7; 7 bases are a match to TRBD1. V trimming: 3 bases; J trimming: 6 bases; junction bases outside the gene matches: 8. This CDR3 is 14 amino acids long. Germline assignment: CDR1 PRHDT and CDR2 FYEKMQ (reference sequence). CDR3 in amino acids: CASSFSRDSLEQYF. CDR3 coding DNA: TGTGCCAGCAGCTTCTCCCGGGACAGCCTCGAGCAGTACTTC.

The J gene is TRBJ2-2, the V gene TRBV6-2 or TRBV6-3; TRBD2 matches at 7 bases. V gave up 2 bases and J gave up 1 base; unmatched junction bases: 1. From germline, CDR1 is MNHEY and CDR2 SVGEGT. The CDR3 runs 15 residues. In DNA form, the CDR3 reads TGTGCCAGCAGTTACAAGCGGGGGAACACCGGGGAGCTGTTTTTT. It specifies CASSYKRGNTGELFF.

This chain uses TRBV7-2 with TRBJ2-4; TRBD1 matches 7 bases. V was pared by 3 bases and J by 5 bases, with 4 bases of the junction left unmatched. This CDR3 spans 14 amino acids. Germline-derived CDR1 and CDR2 are SGHTA and FQGNSA. The CDR3 sequence: CASSFWTGENIQYF. In DNA form, the CDR3 reads TGTGCCAGCAGCTTCTGGACAGGAGAAAACATTCAGTACTTC.

The J gene is TRBJ1-5, the V gene TRBV19; perhaps TRBD1 as D (6 bases). Trimming shortened V by 5 bases and J by 4 bases, and 9 bases separated the two germline ends. This CDR3 has 13 amino acids. CDR1 and CDR2 (germline): LNHDA, SQIVND (reference sequence). In nucleotides, the CDR3 is TGTGCCAGTAGTCTGCAGGGGAATCAGCCCCAGCATTTT. Translated, it gives CASSLQGNQPQHF. The full variable domain, with the rest looked up from reference TRBV19 and TRBJ1-5, is DGGITQSPKYLFRKEGQNVTLSCEQNLNHDAMYWYRQDPGQGLRLIYYSQIVNDFQKGDIAEGYSVSREKKESFPLTVTSAQKNPTAFYLCASSLQGNQPQHFGDGTRLSIL.

The V and J genes are TRBV28 and TRBJ1-1, with 7 positions matching TRBD1. The CDR3 has 14 residues. Germline V gene lookup returns CDR1 MDHEN and CDR2 SYDVKM. V lost 1 base to trimming and J lost 11 bases; unmatched junction nucleotides: 10. CDR3 sequence reads: CASSLYSATGWAFF. The DNA of the CDR3 is TGTGCCAGCAGTTTATATTCGGCGACAGGGTGGGCTTTCTTT.

The chain recombines TRBV18 with TRBJ1-6; maybe TRBD1 (6 bases). Per germline, CDR1 KGHSH and CDR2 LQKENI. This CDR3 is 16 amino acids long. Trimming left V 3 bases short and J 6 bases short, with 15 bases between. The CDR3 bases are TGTGCCAGCTCACCGCTAGGGGGACCGGGTAATTCACCCCTCCACTTT. Translated, it gives CASSPLGGPGNSPLHF.

This chain connects TRBV3-1 (or the pseudogene TRBV3-2) to TRBJ1-2, with D unclear. CDR1 is LGHDT, CDR2 YNNKEL, per germline (reference sequence). Trimming cost V 2 bases and J 8 bases, with 15 bases left between them. The CDR3 runs 14 residues. In nucleotides, the CDR3 is TGTGCCAGCAGCCAAAGGAAGGTGGGAGGGGGCTACACCTTC. This translates into CASSQRKVGGGYTF.

The V gene is TRBV6-4, the J gene TRBJ2-1; possible D gene TRBD1, 6 bases. The germline V gene encodes CDR1 MRHNA and CDR2 SNTAGT. The CDR3 loop spans 15 amino acids. Between the trimmed V and J ends, which lost 0 bases and 2 bases, there was a span of 8 bases. This CDR3 is CASSDSPGAYNEQFF. In DNA, the CDR3 is TGTGCCAGCAGTGACTCGCCAGGGGCCTACAATGAGCAGTTCTTC.

This clone was detected only once. The chain recombines TRBV7-2 with TRBJ2-1; 14 bases agree with TRBD2. J was trimmed by 15 bases and V by 4 bases; bases with no gene match: 11. The germline gives CDR1 SGHTA, CDR2 FQGNSA. CDR3 length equals 15 residues. This CDR3 is CASSSQTSGRAERFF. The CDR3 nucleotides read TGTGCCAGCAGCTCCCAGACTAGCGGGAGGGCCGAACGGTTCTTC. Drawing the rest from reference TRBV7-2 and TRBJ2-1, the complete variable domain is GAGVSQSPSNKVTEKGKDVELRCDPISGHTALYWYRQSLGQGLEFLIYFQGNSAPDKSGLPSDRFSAERTGGSVSTLTIQRTQQEDSAVYLCASSSQTSGRAERFFGPGTRLTVL.

The chain couples TRBV5-1 to TRBJ2-3; D possibly corresponds to TRBD1 (5 bases). V lost 0 bases and J 4 bases, leaving 6 bases between the germline ends. The CDR3 totals 13 residues. CDR1 is SGHRS and CDR2 is YFSETQ in the germline V gene. CDR3 in DNA: TGCGCCAGCAGCTTGGGACAGCCAGATACGCAGTATTTT. Translated: CASSLGQPDTQYF.

The chain couples TRBV7-2 to TRBJ2-1; the D gene is possibly TRBD1 (5 bases). The CDR3 is 14 amino acids. The V end lost 1 base, the J end lost 8 bases, and 12 bases lay between the germline ends. CDR1 is SGHTA, CDR2 FQGNSA, per germline. Here the CDR3 DNA reads TGTGCCAGCAGCTTAGGGGGCTCATTCGATGAGCAGTTCTTC. Translated, it gives CASSLGGSFDEQFF.

The CDR3 coding sequence is TGTGCCAGCAGTCTTAGCGGGAGCGGGGAGCAGTTCTTC. Translation: CASSLSGSGEQFF. The V gene is TRBV3-1 (or the pseudogene TRBV3-2), the J gene TRBJ2-1; 9 bases are a match to TRBD2. Germline V gene sequence: CDR1 LGHDT, CDR2 YNNKEL (reference sequence). The CDR3 runs 13 residues. The ends lost 6 bases at V and 10 bases at J; junction bases unmatched: 7.

The CDR3 region has the DNA TGTGCCAGCAGAAACGCGAATGAGCAGTTCTTC. Translating it yields CASRNANEQFF. This sequence joins TRBV3-1 (or the pseudogene TRBV3-2) and TRBJ2-1; the D is unclear. V was pared by 6 bases and J by 7 bases, with 7 bases between. In germline, CDR1 is LGHDT, CDR2 YNNKEL (reference sequence). CDR3 length equals 11 residues.

The CDR3 region is CASRMDYSEAFF. The CDR3 DNA reads as TGTGCCAGCAGGATGGACTATAGTGAAGCTTTCTTT. This chain links TRBV12-3 or TRBV12-4 with TRBJ1-1; D not resolved. The CDR3 length is 12 residues. Trimming stripped 6 bases from V and 7 bases from J, with 12 bases between.

The chain couples TRBV19 to TRBJ2-3, with a possible D match to TRBD2 (6 bases). Trimming took 0 bases from V and 6 from J, leaving 10 bases between them. CDR1 and CDR2 from the germline V gene are LNHDA and SQIVND (reference sequence). This CDR3 is built from 14 residues. This CDR3 reads CASSIDPGRDTQYF. The DNA for the CDR3 is TGTGCCAGTAGTATAGATCCGGGGAGGGATACGCAGTATTTT.

The J gene is TRBJ1-1, the V gene TRBV2; D is unclear. This CDR3 contains 14 residues. Germline-derived CDR1 and CDR2 are SNHLY and FYNNEI. The ends were cut back, 3 bases at V and 1 base at J, with 9 bases in the middle. The CDR3 spells CASSDPVPNTEAFF. In DNA form, the CDR3 reads TGTGCCAGCAGTGACCCGGTCCCGAACACTGAAGCTTTCTTT. Using reference TRBV2 and TRBJ1-1 for the parts outside the CDR3, the full variable domain is EPEVTQTPSHQVTQMGQEVILRCVPISNHLYFYWYRQILGQKVEFLVSFYNNEISEKSEIFDDQFSVERPDGSNFTLKIRSTKLEDSAMYFCASSDPVPNTEAFFGQGTRLTVV.

This clone was seen just once. The genes are TRBV11-2 and TRBJ2-7; no reliable D call. The CDR3 loop spans 14 amino acids. Trimming pared 5 bases from V and 3 bases from J, leaving 14 bases between. Germline V CDR1 and CDR2: SGHAT, FQNNGV. CDR3: CASSLLLRNYEQYF. Here the CDR3 DNA reads TGTGCCAGCAGCCTGCTGTTGCGGAACTACGAGCAGTACTTC.

This clone was recorded a few times. The genes are TRBV28 and TRBJ1-2; tentatively, D is TRBD1 (5 bases). Trimming pared 3 bases from V and 3 bases from J, leaving 11 bases between. The CDR3 sequence is 14 residues long. The germline gives CDR1 MDHEN, CDR2 SYDVKM. Written as DNA, the CDR3 is TGTGCCAGCAGTTTTACCGGGGGGGACTATGGCTACACCTTC. Amino acid sequence: CASSFTGGDYGYTF.

V usage is TRBV6-2 or TRBV6-3 and J usage is TRBJ2-1; D might be TRBD1 (6 bases). The CDR3 totals 17 residues. V was cut by 2 bases and J by 1 base, with 15 bases left in between. Per the germline V gene, CDR1 is MNHEY and CDR2 is SVGEGT. The CDR3 region is CASSYVTGWGSYNEQFF. CDR3 nucleotide sequence: TGTGCCAGCAGTTACGTCACAGGGTGGGGGTCCTACAATGAGCAGTTCTTC.

The chain employs TRBV18 and TRBJ2-2, with 8 positions matching TRBD1. V trimming: 5 bases; J trimming: 3 bases; junction bases outside the gene matches: 5. From germline, CDR1 is KGHSH and CDR2 LQKENI. CDR3 length equals 15 residues. Here the CDR3 reads CASSDQQGDTGELFF. The CDR3 DNA reads as TGTGCCAGCTCAGACCAACAGGGGGACACCGGGGAGCTGTTTTTT.

In regard to this clone: At one boundary the junction diverges from the germline segment, which might be a read error. The chain recombines TRBV6-1 with TRBJ2-1; the match to TRBD2 covers 10 bases. The CDR3 covers 17 residues. Germline loops: CDR1 MNHNS, CDR2 SASEGT. CDR3 residues: CASREEAGGPKENEQFF. The CDR3 DNA reads TGTGCCAGCAGAGAAGAAGCGGGGGGGCCTAAGGAAAATGAGCAGTTCTTC.

This rearrangement joins TRBV30 to TRBJ2-3, with D possibly being TRBD2 (6 bases). The CDR3 covers 14 residues. CDR1 is GTSNPN, CDR2 SVGIG, per germline (reference sequence). The V gene lost 0 bases and the J gene lost 2 bases, with 9 bases spanning the gap. CDR3 nucleotide sequence: TGTGCCTGGAGTGTCGGAGGGATCACAGATACGCAGTATTTT. This codes for CAWSVGGITDTQYF.

This chain connects TRBV18 to TRBJ1-6; 7 bases are a match to TRBD1. V lost 3 bases and J lost 8; bases outside the gene matches: 1. Germline loops: CDR1 KGHSH, CDR2 LQKENI. The CDR3 is 13 amino acids. This chain's CDR3 is CASSPQGDSPLHF. As DNA, the CDR3 is TGTGCCAGCTCACCGCAGGGGGATTCACCCCTCCACTTT.

The chain is built from TRBV7-9 and TRBJ1-1; no definite D call. V lost 5 bases and J 0 bases, leaving 4 bases between the germline ends. Germline lookup yields CDR1 SEHNR and CDR2 FQNEAQ (reference sequence). The CDR3 is 12 residues long. CDR3 loop: CASSVLNTEAFF. CDR3 nucleotide sequence: TGTGCCAGCAGCGTATTGAACACTGAAGCTTTCTTT. The variable domain in full, completed from reference TRBV7-9 and TRBJ1-1, reads DTGVSQNPRHKITKRGQNVTFRCDPISEHNRLYWYRQTLGQGPEFLTYFQNEAQLEKSRLLSDRFSAERPKGSFSTLEIQRTEQGDSAMYLCASSVLNTEAFFGQGTRLTVV.

The CDR3 spells CASSLTGMGNEKLFF. The CDR3 coding sequence is TGTGCCAGCTCACTGACAGGGATGGGTAATGAAAAACTGTTTTTT. The rearrangement joins TRBV18 to TRBJ1-4, with 7 bases lining up with TRBD1. With V trimmed by 4 bases and J by 4 bases, 6 bases remained unmatched. The CDR3 consists of 15 residues. Germline V gene lookup returns CDR1 KGHSH and CDR2 LQKENI.

CDR3 coding DNA: TGTGCCAGCAGTTACTCCCGACAGGGGCGGACTGAAGCTTTCTTT. Amino acid sequence: CASSYSRQGRTEAFF. The rearrangement uses TRBV6-5 and TRBJ1-1; 8 nucleotides line up with TRBD1. Germline CDR1 reads MNHEY; CDR2 reads SVGAGI. The CDR3 extends over 15 amino acids. J gave up 5 bases and V 0 bases, and 5 bases lay outside the gene matches.

This chain uses TRBV10-2 with TRBJ1-6, with 7 bases that match TRBD1. The V segment lost 0 bases and the J segment 14 bases; nucleotides outside the gene matches: 4. This CDR3 spans 13 amino acids. The germline gives CDR1 WSHSY, CDR2 SAAADI. The CDR3 spells CASSESDRVTLHF. The CDR3 region has the DNA TGCGCCAGCAGTGAGTCCGACAGGGTCACCCTCCACTTT.

The chain carries TRBV11-2 and TRBJ2-3; a weak D match, TRBD2 (5 bases). Trimming removed 5 bases at V and 4 bases at J, with 22 bases between. This CDR3 has 17 residues. Germline values: CDR1 SGHAT, CDR2 FQNNGV. In DNA, the CDR3 is TGTGCCAGCAGCCGGGGATCGACGCTATTCCCCCCAGATACGCAGTATTTT. This translates into CASSRGSTLFPPDTQYF.

The chain combines TRBV30 with TRBJ1-6; perhaps TRBD1 as D (5 bases). V lost 2 bases and J lost 7, with 12 bases in between. Germline loops: CDR1 GTSNPN, CDR2 SVGIG (reference sequence). The CDR3 length is 14 residues. The CDR3 DNA sequence: TGTGCCTGGAGTCCAAACCCAGGGAATTCACCCCTCCACTTT. Translation gives CAWSPNPGNSPLHF.

The chain is built from TRBV19 and TRBJ1-5; TRBD1 matches at 10 bases. The germline V gene encodes CDR1 LNHDA and CDR2 SQIVND (reference sequence). The CDR3 totals 18 residues. Losses at the gene ends were 6 bases for V and 0 bases for J; bases not matched to a gene: 11. The CDR3 is CASRYGTGDITSNQPQHF. In nucleotides, the CDR3 is TGTGCCAGTAGATATGGGACAGGGGACATCACTAGCAATCAGCCCCAGCATTTT.